Presented here are 23 T cell receptor beta chains from one specimen sequenced in a study of early T cells in non-severe SARS-CoV-2 infection. TCRdb fed the 5' RACE reads into MiXCR, producing one record per CDR3 protein. The table lists about 72,000 distinct CDR3 sequences, approximately 10% of them singletons. The sample consisted of whole blood. These receptors were obtained from an adult who was a healthcare worker with PCR-confirmed SARS-CoV-2 infection or an uninfected control (not recorded which).

This clonotype has at least ten counts. J is TRBJ2-1 and V is TRBV18, with 8 nucleotides matching TRBD2. From germline, CDR1 is KGHSH and CDR2 LQKENI. The CDR3 is made up of 15 amino acids. The J segment lost 4 bases and the V segment lost 0 bases, leaving 2 bases of the junction unmatched. The CDR3 nucleotides read TGTGCCAGCTCACCACCTAGCGGGGATTACAATGAGCAGTTCTTC. Amino acid sequence: CASSPPSGDYNEQFF.

This chain links TRBV21-1 with TRBJ2-1; TRBD1, the table's D call, lacks a check against the DNA. TRBV21-1 is designated a pseudogene. The CDR3 is 13 amino acids. The chain's CDR3 is CASARSSYNEQFF. The CDR3, as DNA: TGTGCCAGCGCCCGGTCTTCCTACAATGAGCAGTTCTTC.

This clonotype was seen only a few times. The rearrangement links TRBV3-1 to TRBJ2-7; 11 nucleotides match TRBD2. From germline, CDR1 is LGHDT and CDR2 YNNKEL (reference sequence). V was pared by 1 base and J by 4 bases, with 3 bases of the junction left unmatched. The CDR3 has 15 residues. Here the CDR3 reads CASSQVASGGYEQYF. Here the CDR3 DNA reads TGTGCCAGCAGCCAAGTGGCTAGCGGGGGGTACGAGCAGTACTTC.

In its sample, this clonotype was seen many times. The V call is TRBV6-1, the J call TRBJ2-1; D call uncertain. The germline V gene encodes CDR1 MNHNS and CDR2 SASEGT. This CDR3 region has 14 residues. The V gene lost 6 bases and the J gene lost 3 bases, with 12 bases spanning the gap. CDR3 DNA sequence: TGTGCCAGCAGATTCCCGGGTCTCTACAATGAGCAGTTCTTC. This codes for CASRFPGLYNEQFF.

The rearrangement uses TRBV12-3 or TRBV12-4 and TRBJ2-3; D is possibly TRBD1 or TRBD2 (5 bases each). V lost 5 bases and J lost 6, with 15 bases in between. CDR3 size: 14 residues. The CDR3 sequence is CASSPGALGDTQYF. The CDR3 DNA reads as TGTGCCAGCAGTCCCGGGGCGCTCGGGGATACGCAGTATTTT.

This clonotype was recorded a few times. The V call is TRBV6-2 or TRBV6-3, the J call TRBJ2-2, with 8 bases fitting TRBD2. V was pared by 10 bases and J by 3 bases, with 10 bases of the junction left unmatched. Germline V gene data show CDR1 as MNHEY and CDR2 as SVGEGT. The CDR3 runs 15 residues. CDR3 DNA: TGTGCCACGGTACCCGGGAGGGCCTACACCGGGGAGCTGTTTTTT. Its protein product is CATVPGRAYTGELFF.

The chain uses TRBV20-1 and TRBJ2-3, with 10 bases fitting TRBD2. V lost 1 base, J lost 0 bases, and 7 bases stayed unmatched. This CDR3 has 17 residues. Per the germline V gene, CDR1 is DFQATT and CDR2 is SNEGSKA (reference sequence). This CDR3 is CSARVLAGVPSTDTQYF. The CDR3 coding sequence is TGCAGTGCTAGAGTCCTAGCGGGAGTCCCGAGCACAGATACGCAGTATTTT.

In its sample, this clonotype was seen a few times. The chain joins TRBV7-6 to TRBJ1-4; D is unresolved. Germline lookup yields CDR1 SGHVS and CDR2 FNYEAQ. With 3 bases removed from V and 6 bases from J, the gap between germline ends came to 14 bases. The CDR3 length is 15 residues. CDR3 loop: CASSLSPGEDEKLFF. The CDR3, as DNA: TGTGCCAGCAGCTTGAGTCCCGGTGAGGATGAAAAACTGTTTTTT.

This clonotype was observed a few times. The chain employs TRBV11-3 and TRBJ2-1; 7 bases are a match to TRBD1. The ends lost 5 bases at V and 9 bases at J; junction bases unmatched: 7. Germline lookup yields CDR1 SGHNT and CDR2 YENEEA. The CDR3 is 13 amino acids. CDR3 sequence: CASSISRGSEQFF. CDR3 sequence (DNA): TGTGCCAGCAGCATCTCCAGGGGGTCTGAGCAGTTCTTC.

This clonotype showed up many times. The chain recombines TRBV2 with TRBJ2-2, with a tentative D call TRBD1 (6 bases). The CDR3 has 18 residues. CDR1 is SNHLY, CDR2 FYNNEI, per germline. Trimming took 7 bases from V and 0 from J, leaving 21 bases between them. CDR3 region: CASTLPRGEGANTGELFF. Here the CDR3 DNA reads TGTGCCAGCACTTTGCCCAGGGGTGAGGGCGCGAACACCGGGGAGCTGTTTTTT.

The genes are TRBV6-1 and TRBJ2-7, with D unclear. V was cut by 1 base and J by 9 bases, with 13 bases left in between. This CDR3 is 13 amino acids long. CDR1 is MNHNS and CDR2 is SASEGT in the germline V gene. The CDR3 coding sequence is TGTGCCAGCAGTGAAGTGGCAGGAGAAAGGCAGTACTTC. Protein: CASSEVAGERQYF.

Ten or more counts support this clonotype. In DNA form, the CDR3 reads TGTGCCAGCGGACAGGCCCGCGAGCAGTACTTC. This encodes CASGQAREQYF. The chain has TRBV7-9 and TRBJ2-7; 7 nucleotides agree with TRBD1. V lost 8 bases to trimming and J lost 6 bases; unmatched junction nucleotides: 4. This CDR3 region has 11 residues. Germline CDR1 SEHNR, CDR2 FQNEAQ (reference sequence).

The table lists this clonotype with a few counts. The gene calls are TRBV7-9 and TRBJ2-5; tentatively, D is TRBD1 or TRBD2 (5 bases each). V was pared by 1 base and J by 4 bases, with 16 bases between. The CDR3 is 16 amino acids. Germline CDR1 and CDR2: SEHNR and FQNEAQ (reference sequence). CDR3 sequence: CASSLESTGGGETQYF. CDR3 nucleotide sequence: TGTGCCAGCAGCTTAGAGAGCACAGGAGGTGGAGAGACCCAGTACTTC.

V and J are TRBV25-1 and TRBJ2-7; 9 bases map to TRBD1. Germline CDR1 reads MGHDK; CDR2 reads SYGVNS. The CDR3 length is 14 residues. The V and J ends lost 3 bases and 4 bases, in that order; junction bases with no gene match: 4. CDR3: CASSDDRGRYEQYF. CDR3 coding DNA: TGTGCCAGCAGTGACGACAGGGGGAGGTACGAGCAGTACTTC.

The rearrangement joins TRBV5-1 to TRBJ2-6; D is perhaps TRBD1 (5 bases). V was clipped by 0 bases and J by 0 bases, with 10 bases between them. Germline lookup yields CDR1 SGHRS and CDR2 YFSETQ. The CDR3 spans 17 residues. As DNA, the CDR3 is TGCGCCAGCAGCTTGGTTGGGGCGAGCTCTGGGGCCAACGTCCTGACTTTC. Encoded protein: CASSLVGASSGANVLTF.

By sample fraction, this clonotype is medium-sized. The chain couples TRBV6-4 to TRBJ1-1; perhaps TRBD1 as D (6 bases). Trimming removed 4 bases from V and 1 base from J, with 7 bases in between. From germline, CDR1 is MRHNA and CDR2 SNTAGT. This CDR3 has 13 residues. CDR3 loop: CASSAGQNTEAFF. The DNA of the CDR3 is TGTGCCAGCAGTGCGGGACAGAACACTGAAGCTTTCTTT.

This clonotype was observed at least ten times. This chain links TRBV18 with TRBJ2-3; 8 bases are a match to TRBD2. The CDR3 has 19 amino acids. CDR1 is KGHSH, CDR2 LQKENI, per germline. The ends lost 3 bases at V and 1 base at J; junction bases unmatched: 15. CDR3 residues: CASSPASPSGSYRTDTQYF. Here the CDR3 DNA reads TGTGCCAGCTCACCCGCGAGTCCGAGCGGGAGCTACCGCACAGATACGCAGTATTTT.

This clonotype was seen a handful of times. The V gene is TRBV29-1, the J gene TRBJ2-1, with D unresolved. Germline V gene lookup returns CDR1 SQVTM and CDR2 ANQGSEA. Between the trimmed V and J ends, which lost 5 bases and 5 bases, there was a span of 7 bases. CDR3 length: 11 amino acids. CDR3 sequence reads: CSVKRNNEQFF. The CDR3 nucleotides are TGCAGCGTTAAGCGTAACAATGAGCAGTTCTTC.

This clonotype was observed many times. The rearrangement joins TRBV12-3 or TRBV12-4 to TRBJ1-5; D possibly corresponds to TRBD1 (5 bases). This CDR3 is 15 amino acids long. V lost 5 bases and J 4 bases, leaving 15 bases between the germline ends. As DNA, the CDR3 is TGTGCCAGCAGTCCCCGGGGGGATTCAAATCAGCCCCAGCATTTT. Encoded protein: CASSPRGDSNQPQHF.

The rearrangement links TRBV9 to TRBJ2-5, with D possibly matching TRBD2 (6 bases). Germline CDR1 SGDLS, CDR2 YYNGEE. Trimming took off 1 base at V and 5 bases at J, with 12 bases between the two ends. The CDR3 spans 14 residues. The CDR3 here is CASSVTAGRETQYF. In DNA form, the CDR3 reads TGTGCCAGCAGCGTAACGGCGGGACGCGAGACCCAGTACTTC.

This clonotype was observed many times. The chain combines TRBV20-1 with TRBJ1-1; 9 positions match TRBD1. V gave up 4 bases and J gave up 1 base; unmatched junction bases: 7. The germline V gene has CDR1 DFQATT and CDR2 SNEGSKA (reference sequence). This CDR3 region has 15 residues. In DNA, the CDR3 is TGCAGTGCTACCCACCCGGGACAGGGGAACACTGAAGCTTTCTTT. This codes for CSATHPGQGNTEAFF.

Many counts were recorded for this clonotype. The chain recombines TRBV29-1 with TRBJ1-4; D gene uncertain. The length of the CDR3 is 13 residues. Trimming cost V 6 bases and J 10 bases, with 18 bases left between them. Per germline, CDR1 SQVTM and CDR2 ANQGSEA. CDR3 residues: CSVLASEGGKLFF. The CDR3 DNA follows: TGCAGCGTCCTCGCCTCGGAGGGCGGAAAACTGTTTTTT.

The chain joins TRBV28 to TRBJ2-7; D is unclear. CDR3 length: 14 amino acids. The germline CDR1 and CDR2 sequences are MDHEN and SYDVKM. Trimming removed 1 base at V and 9 bases at J, with 16 bases between. The CDR3 here is CASSLFRRMLGQYF. The CDR3 region has the DNA TGTGCCAGCAGTTTATTCCGCAGGATGTTAGGGCAGTACTTC.